Shown below are 8 T cell receptor beta chains from a single sample sequenced in a study of graft-versus-host responses after intestinal transplantation. The graft tissue was processed, and this released both intraepithelial and lamina propria lymphocytes. TCRdb's table, derived via immunoSEQ multiplex PCR, lists solely in-frame clones and lacks some. The table lists about 37,000 clones, 75% to 90% of them singletons. This material consisted of ileum tissue, taken around 200 days after intestinal transplant. The origin of the receptors is a human patient who received an intestinal transplant, so some T cells may come from the graft donor.

The chain recombines TRBV2 with TRBJ2-7; 13 bases are a match to TRBD2. Trimming took 4 bases from V and 4 from J; bases not matched to a gene: 4. Germline CDR1 is SNHLY and CDR2 is FYNNEI. This CDR3 has 15 residues. CDR3 DNA sequence: TGTGCCAGCAGTGTTAGGACTAGCGGGAGTTACGAGCAGTACTTC. This gives the protein CASSVRTSGSYEQYF.

This clone was counted a few times. The chain combines TRBV30 with TRBJ1-6, with D possibly matching TRBD1 (5 bases). The germline V and J ends were trimmed by 2 bases and 6 bases, with 8 bases remaining between them. The CDR3 spans 13 residues. Germline V gives CDR1 GTSNPN, CDR2 SVGIG (reference sequence). CDR3 in DNA: TGTGCCTGGAGTAGTCAGGGTAATTCACCCCTCCACTTT. Its protein is CAWSSQGNSPLHF.

CDR3 in DNA: TGCGCCAGCAGCTTGGGGGCCGGGACCGGGACAGATACGCAGTATTTT. It codes for CASSLGAGTGTDTQYF. V usage is TRBV5-1 and J usage is TRBJ2-3; D tentatively reads TRBD1 or TRBD2 (5 bases each). The CDR3 covers 16 residues. V gave up 0 bases and J gave up 3 bases, with 14 bases separating them. Germline V CDR1 and CDR2: SGHRS, YFSETQ.

The chain uses TRBV15 and TRBJ2-7, with a possible D match to TRBD2 (5 bases). The V end was cut by 1 base, the J end by 6 bases, with 16 bases between. The length of the CDR3 is 15 residues. CDR1 LNHNV and CDR2 YYDKDF come from the germline V gene (reference sequence). The CDR3 loop reads CATSRGVTIYGEQYF. DNA of the CDR3: TGTGCCACCAGCAGAGGGGTGACTATCTACGGCGAGCAGTACTTC.

The chain employs TRBV29-1 and TRBJ2-1; no clear D gene. The CDR3 runs to 13 residues. Germline V gene sequence: CDR1 SQVTM, CDR2 ANQGSEA. The germline V and J ends were trimmed by 7 bases and 0 bases, with 10 bases remaining between them. CDR3 in amino acids: CSGSSNSYNEQFF. CDR3 in DNA: TGCAGCGGCTCATCCAACTCCTACAATGAGCAGTTCTTC.

J is TRBJ1-2 and V is TRBV5-4; TRBD1 is a possible D gene (6 bases). The germline CDR1 and CDR2 sequences are SGHNT and YYREEE (reference sequence). CDR3 size: 12 residues. Trimming removed 3 bases at V and 5 bases at J, with 8 bases between. The DNA of the CDR3 is TGTGCCAGCAGCTATCAGGGGTATGGCTACACCTTC. Its protein is CASSYQGYGYTF.

The V gene is TRBV7-6, the J gene TRBJ1-4, with D perhaps TRBD1 (5 bases). The CDR3 consists of 16 residues. Germline assignment: CDR1 SGHVS and CDR2 FNYEAQ. Trimming pared 1 base from V and 8 bases from J, leaving 17 bases between. CDR3 DNA sequence: TGTGCCAGCAGCTTAGACGGGGGACTACAAGGCGAAAAACTGTTTTTT. Translated, it gives CASSLDGGLQGEKLFF.

The CDR3 nucleotides are TGTGCCAGCAGGGCTTTTGATTCACCCCTCCACTTT. It encodes CASRAFDSPLHF. This chain joins TRBV28 and TRBJ1-6; no firm D call. CDR3 length: 12 amino acids. The V gene lost 6 bases and the J gene lost 8 bases, with 8 bases spanning the gap. The germline V gene encodes CDR1 MDHEN and CDR2 SYDVKM.